Following are 12 T cell receptor beta chains from one sample sequenced in a study of blood T cells in healthy people across ages. The use of a sample-barcoded 5' primer and a J-beta primer mix characterized a second PCR of roughly 6 to 11 cycles. MiXCR, run by TCRdb on the 5' RACE reads, gives a single entry per CDR3 protein. The sample carries hundreds of thousands of distinct CDR3 sequences, about 54% recorded once. Sequenced material: blood. These receptors all stem from a man between 60 and 70 years old in good health.

The chain is built from TRBV2 and TRBJ2-1; D could derive from TRBD1 or TRBD2 (5 bases each). Germline CDR1 is SNHLY and CDR2 is FYNNEI. Trimming left V 4 bases short and J 13 bases short, with 17 bases between. The CDR3 totals 13 residues. The chain's CDR3 is CASSGQRQETQFF. The CDR3 bases are TGTGCCAGCAGTGGACAGCGGCAAGAGACCCAGTTCTTC.

CDR3 sequence: CSARDDRQGDGIEQYF. The CDR3 DNA follows: TGCAGTGCTAGAGATGACCGACAGGGAGATGGTATCGAGCAGTACTTC. The chain combines TRBV20-1 with TRBJ2-7; 7 nucleotides line up with TRBD1. CDR3 size: 16 residues. After removal of 0 bases from V and 6 bases from J, the junction contained 14 bases not matched to a gene. CDR1 and CDR2 from the germline V gene are DFQATT and SNEGSKA (reference sequence).

This clonotype was detected only once. The chain employs TRBV9 and TRBJ2-3; a possible D gene is TRBD1 (6 bases). V was clipped by 3 bases and J by 2 bases, with 13 bases between them. Germline V gives CDR1 SGDLS, CDR2 YYNGEE. The CDR3 is made up of 15 amino acids. Written as DNA, the CDR3 is TGTGCCAGCAGCGGCAGGGGATTTACCACAGATACGCAGTATTTT. It translates to CASSGRGFTTDTQYF. Supplemented by reference TRBV9 and TRBJ2-3, the full variable domain reads DSGVTQTPKHLITATGQRVTLRCSPRSGDLSVYWYQQSLDQGLQFLIQYYNGEERAKGNILERFSAQQFPDLHSELNLSSLELGDSALYFCASSGRGFTTDTQYFGPGTRLTVL.

The rearrangement uses TRBV7-9 and TRBJ1-5; maybe TRBD1 (5 bases). This CDR3 comprises 15 residues. Germline loops: CDR1 SEHNR, CDR2 FQNEAQ (reference sequence). V lost 1 base, J lost 3 bases, and 10 bases lay in between. DNA of the CDR3: TGTGCCAGCAGCTTAGTGGGGGGACTCAATCAGCCCCAGCATTTT. The encoded protein is CASSLVGGLNQPQHF.

This clonotype has a handful of counts. J is TRBJ2-3 and V is TRBV6-5, with D possibly TRBD1 on 5 matching bases. The germline V gene has CDR1 MNHEY and CDR2 SVGAGI. Trimming left V 6 bases short and J 5 bases short, with 9 bases between. The length of the CDR3 is 12 residues. CDR3 protein: CASRSQGDTQYF. CDR3 sequence (DNA): TGTGCCAGCAGAAGTCAGGGAGATACGCAGTATTTT.

The chain uses TRBV10-3 and TRBJ2-7; 9 bases map to TRBD2. The end of the DNA aligns better with TRBJ2-5, so the J call may be wrong. Germline V gene data show CDR1 as ENHRY and CDR2 as SYGVKD. CDR3 length: 17 residues. For the CDR3, the DNA is TGTGCCATCAGTGAGTCTAGCGGGGGCACCCTCTCCGAGACCCAGTACTTC. It translates to CAISESSGGTLSETQYF.

The chain has TRBV14 and TRBJ1-1; D remains unclear. Germline V lookup: CDR1 SGHDN, CDR2 FVKESK. CDR3 length equals 18 residues. V lost 1 base, J lost 1 base, and 19 bases lay in between. DNA of the CDR3: TGTGCCAGCAGCCAAGGAATGATTCGGCGAGGGCAGAACACTGAAGCTTTCTTT. Its translation: CASSQGMIRRGQNTEAFF.

This sequence joins TRBV20-1 and TRBJ1-5, with D tentatively TRBD1 (5 bases). Per germline, CDR1 DFQATT and CDR2 SNEGSKA (reference sequence). This CDR3 is built from 14 residues. V was trimmed by 0 bases and J by 9 bases, leaving 15 bases between them. CDR3 in amino acids: CSARDSRVGRPQHF. CDR3 DNA: TGCAGTGCTAGAGATTCCAGGGTTGGTCGGCCCCAGCATTTT.

The chain recombines TRBV7-9 with TRBJ1-4; D is possibly TRBD1 (6 bases). The CDR3 covers 13 residues. Deletions cut 4 bases from V and 8 bases from J, with 11 bases between. Germline V gene sequence: CDR1 SEHNR, CDR2 FQNEAQ (reference sequence). CDR3 nucleotide sequence: TGTGCCAGCAGCTGGAGGACAGAAGAAAAACTGTTTTTT. This gives the protein CASSWRTEEKLFF.

The chain combines TRBV3-1 with TRBJ2-2; D unclear. This CDR3 is 15 amino acids long. CDR1 is LGHDT, CDR2 YNNKEL, per germline (reference sequence). The V and J ends lost 2 bases and 3 bases respectively, with 10 bases between them. The CDR3 sequence: CASSQFPLDTGELFF. In nucleotides, the CDR3 is TGTGCCAGCAGCCAATTCCCACTCGACACCGGGGAGCTGTTTTTT.

The J gene is TRBJ2-7, the V gene TRBV12-5; D call uncertain. Matching the DNA end better, TRBJ2-5 makes the J call doubtful. CDR1 and CDR2 from the germline V gene are LGHNT and FRNRAP. The CDR3 runs to 14 residues. The CDR3, as DNA: TGTGCTAGTGGTTCCGCCTACCTCTTCGAGACCCAGTACTTC. Encoded protein: CASGSAYLFETQYF.

This clonotype was seen once. The chain links TRBV6-1 to TRBJ2-1; the D is unclear. Per germline, CDR1 MNHNS and CDR2 SASEGT. The V end lost 5 bases, the J end lost 6 bases, and 11 bases lay between the germline ends. This CDR3 spans 13 amino acids. CDR3 residues: CASSIGPFNEQFF. The CDR3 nucleotides read TGTGCCAGCAGTATTGGGCCCTTCAATGAGCAGTTCTTC.